Sequencing of this T cell receptor (beta chain) was carried out in a study of blood T cell repertoires in COVID-19. Study-wide background: Collection of acute and convalescent COVID-19 samples took place in the United States, Italy and Spain. Nucleic acid was either cDNA or gDNA, and it came from T cells, B-cell-depleted T cells, or PBMCs.

One Seattle source followed patients from active infection through their disease course. Germline CDR1 is LNHDA and CDR2 is SQIVND (reference sequence). The V segment lost 6 bases and the J segment 2 bases; nucleotides outside the gene matches: 0. This CDR3 region has 13 residues. As originally analysed: Estimation of nucleated cell counts relied on the amplification of reference gene primers. Assay used: immunoSEQ multiplex PCR; TCRdb lists only in-frame clones, some missing. V and J calls and clone size are copied from that table; D and trimming were computed from the DNA. Here the sample spans about 110,000 clones, 76% being singletons. This clone was detected only once.

The sequenced material came from peripheral blood. The V and J genes are TRBV19 and TRBJ2-1; 8 nucleotides match TRBD2. The sequence was collected from a man older than 75 with COVID-19, enrolled during active disease. CDR3 sequence (DNA): TGTGCCAGTAGCGGGAGGGCCTACAATGAGCAGTTCTTC. This translates into CASSGRAYNEQFF.